This TCR beta chain originates from a study of spatial heterogeneity in lung cancer. TCRdb re-derived calls from the 5' RACE reads in MiXCR, one entry per CDR3 protein. Of tens of thousands of distinct CDR3 sequences listed, 5.8% were seen once; the top ten hold 11%. This clonotype was observed a few times. Time point noted: sample taken at primary tumor resection. The input material, whole RNA from tumor, nontumor lung or frozen PBMC, was sequenced unsorted. The CDR3 runs to 16 residues. Per the germline V gene, CDR1 is SNHLY and CDR2 is FYNNEI. Trimming pared 4 bases from V and 5 bases from J, leaving 18 bases between.

Source: PBMCs, taken at surgery. The V and J genes are TRBV2 and TRBJ1-5; weak D call: TRBD1 (6 bases). The receptor's source is a male donor with early-stage non-small cell lung cancer. The CDR3 region has the DNA TGTGCCAGCAGTGCTGACAGGCGGGCTTGGGATCAGCCCCAGCATTTT. Translation: CASSADRRAWDQPQHF.